Listed below are T cell receptor beta chains from one sample, sequenced in a study of vaccination effects on CD4 cells after COVID-19. The assay was immunoSEQ multiplex PCR, and TCRdb's table has in-frame clones only and misses some. The sample yields some 74,000 clones, approximately 81% seen once. Their target antigens are unknown. Sequencing was performed on CD4+ T cells from PBMCs cultured with HCoV-229E spike peptides, taken after COVID-19 vaccination. The source is a human donor who received a COVID-19 vaccine. The CDR3 runs from the conserved cysteine through the conserved F or W. The D gene is left open where the match is weak. Clone size appears in some rows only: once, few, many, or a class for an expanded clone.

>TRBJ1-6|.|TRBV15|.
CATGRAGKNSPLHF
TGTGCCACCGGGAGAGCAGGAAAAAATTCACCCCTCCACTTT
>TRBJ2-2|TRBD2|TRBV10-2|.
CASTSGGLTGELFF
TGCGCCAGCACGAGCGGGGGCCTCACCGGGGAGCTGTTTTTT
>TRBJ2-5|TRBD1|TRBV5-8|few
CASRPTGGQQETQYF
TGTGCCAGCAGACCAACTGGGGGACAGCAAGAGACCCAGTACTTC
>TRBJ1-3|.|TRBV5-1|few
CASSLAVGPGPSGNTIYF
TGCGCCAGCAGCTTGGCCGTCGGTCCAGGGCCCTCTGGAAACACCATATATTTT
>TRBJ1-1|.|TRBV24-1|.
CATRGPVNTEAFF
TGTGCCACCAGAGGTCCGGTGAACACTGAAGCTTTCTTT
>TRBJ2-2|TRBD1|TRBV5-1|.
CASSLPGGGTGELFF
TGCGCCAGCAGCTTACCAGGGGGCGGAACCGGGGAGCTGTTTTTT
>TRBJ2-1|TRBD2|TRBV4-1|.
CASSQGPPAAGGQNEQFF
TGCGCCAGCAGCCAAGGCCCCCCGGCCGCGGGGGGGCAAAATGAGCAGTTCTTC
>TRBJ2-3|.|TRBV7-2|.
CASSFGGGETDTQYF
TGTGCCAGCAGCTTTGGGGGCGGTGAGACAGATACGCAGTATTTT
>TRBJ2-2|.|TRBV7-8|few
CASGGTNTGELFF
TGTGCCAGCGGGGGAACCAACACCGGGGAGCTGTTTTTT
>TRBJ1-1|TRBD1|TRBV2|.
CASSEYGTVNTEAFF
TGTGCCAGCAGTGAATACGGGACAGTGAACACTGAAGCTTTCTTT
>TRBJ2-5|.|TRBV24-1|.
CATSDGGRETQYF
TGTGCCACCAGTGATGGGGGAAGAGAGACCCAGTACTTC
>TRBJ1-1|.|TRBV18|.
CASSPRQGPSNTEAFF
TGTGCCAGCTCACCACGTCAGGGCCCATCGAACACTGAAGCTTTCTTT
>TRBJ2-3|.|TRBV3-1/TRBV3-2|.
CASSHSSGGARQYF
TGTGCCAGCAGCCATTCCTCGGGCGGGGCGCGACAGTATTTT
>TRBJ1-6|TRBD1|TRBV5-1|few
CASSDGTGSYNSPLHF
TGCGCCAGCAGCGATGGGACAGGTAGTTATAATTCACCCCTCCACTTT
>TRBJ1-4|.|TRBV15|.
CATSRDWLRIF
TGTGCCACCAGCAGAGATTGGCTGCGAATTTTT
>TRBJ2-2|TRBD2|TRBV11-3|.
CASSLAGGLFGGELFF
TGTGCCAGCAGCCTAGCGGGGGGGCTTTTTGGCGGGGAGCTGTTTTTT
>TRBJ2-1|TRBD2|TRBV5-1|.
CASSLGTSYNEQFF
TGCGCCAGCAGCTTGGGGACTAGCTACAATGAGCAGTTCTTC
>TRBJ1-5|.|TRBV30|few
CAWSVQSGQPQHF
TGTGCCTGGAGTGTCCAGTCAGGACAGCCCCAGCATTTT
>TRBJ2-2|TRBD2|TRBV7-2|.
CASSLVSGGITGELFF
TGTGCCAGCAGCTTAGTTAGCGGGGGGATCACCGGGGAGCTGTTTTTT
>TRBJ2-1|.|TRBV5-1|.
CASSLQDNEQFF
TGCGCCAGCAGCTTGCAAGATAATGAGCAGTTCTTC